The 20 T cell receptor beta chains below were found in one sample sequenced in a study of CD8+ T cells in alopecia areata. Treatment meaning: oral pan-JAK inhibitor, 5-10 mg twice daily. cDNA serving as the sequencing template came from extracted, reverse transcribed RNA. TCRdb keeps only in-frame clones here, not all; method: immunoSEQ multiplex PCR. The sample includes roughly 190,000 clones, about 60% seen only once; the top ten take 0.65% to 0.7%. Source: CD4+ T cells sorted from blood, taken at week 4, from a patient treated with tofacitinib. The receptors originated from a human donor with alopecia areata.

The chain carries TRBV29-1 and TRBJ2-2; D unclear. The V and J ends lost 5 bases and 3 bases respectively, with 10 bases between them. CDR1 SQVTM and CDR2 ANQGSEA come from the germline V gene. The CDR3 has 13 amino acids. CDR3: CSVLPSYTGELFF. CDR3 DNA sequence: TGCAGCGTTTTACCCTCCTACACCGGGGAGCTGTTTTTT.

Of note for this clone: The sample holds other DNA sequences that translate to the same CDR3. The chain combines TRBV5-1 with TRBJ2-5; 8 positions match TRBD1. Trimming at V came to 4 bases and at J to 5 bases, leaving 7 bases not matched to a gene. Looked up from germline, CDR1 is SGHRS and CDR2 is YFSETQ. CDR3 size: 14 residues. The CDR3 nucleotides are TGCGCCAGCAGCCTGCCGACAGGGGTGGAGACCCAGTACTTC. It codes for CASSLPTGVETQYF.

This clone was observed a handful of times. The chain is built from TRBV10-3 and TRBJ1-1, with TRBD1 matching over 9 bases. The V gene end was trimmed by 6 bases and the J gene end by 3 bases; junction bases not matched to a gene: 5. This CDR3 is 14 amino acids long. Germline V gives CDR1 ENHRY, CDR2 SYGVKD. The CDR3 bases are TGTGCCATCAGGGGGGACAGGGCGGACACTGAAGCTTTCTTT. It encodes CAIRGDRADTEAFF.

There are a few counts of this clone. This chain uses TRBV28 with TRBJ1-5; no clear D gene. V lost 0 bases, J lost 4 bases, and 1 base lay in between. The CDR3 is made up of 12 amino acids. Per the germline V gene, CDR1 is MDHEN and CDR2 is SYDVKM. CDR3 residues: CASSLWNQPQHF. CDR3 nucleotides: TGTGCCAGCAGTTTATGGAATCAGCCCCAGCATTTT.

The chain couples TRBV7-2 to TRBJ2-7, with D uncertain. Germline CDR1 is SGHTA and CDR2 is FQGNSA. This CDR3 spans 13 amino acids. Trimming left V 1 base short and J 4 bases short, with 8 bases between. This chain's CDR3 is CASSLDDIYEQYF. As DNA, the CDR3 is TGTGCCAGCAGCTTAGATGACATATACGAGCAGTACTTC.

This clone was observed a handful of times. V gene TRBV25-1 combines with J gene TRBJ2-3, with D perhaps matching TRBD1 or TRBD2 (5 bases each). V was pared by 6 bases and J by 1 base, with 11 bases between. Germline V CDR1 and CDR2: MGHDK, SYGVNS. This CDR3 has 14 amino acids. CDR3 DNA: TGTGCCAGCAGCCCTCGGGACGGCACAGATACGCAGTATTTT. Protein product: CASSPRDGTDTQYF.

The J gene is TRBJ2-2, the V gene TRBV11-2, with D perhaps TRBD2 (7 bases). The length of the CDR3 is 17 residues. The germline V gene has CDR1 SGHAT and CDR2 FQNNGV. V was trimmed by 4 bases and J by 3 bases, leaving 18 bases between them. The DNA of the CDR3 is TGTGCCAGCAGCTATAGGGGGGGTGCCAGGCACACCGGGGAGCTGTTTTTT. As protein: CASSYRGGARHTGELFF.

DNA for the CDR3: TGCGCCAGCAGTCAATCCTCCCAGGGTAACTACGAGCAGTACTTC. This gives the protein CASSQSSQGNYEQYF. The rearrangement links TRBV23-1 to TRBJ2-7; maybe TRBD1 (5 bases). TRBV23-1 is designated an ORF whose function remains uncertain. Trimming took 0 bases from V and 3 from J, leaving 12 bases between them. The length of the CDR3 is 15 residues.

This clone was recorded only once. The chain joins TRBV29-1 to TRBJ2-2; weak D call: TRBD2 (5 bases). The V end was cut by 4 bases, the J end by 5 bases, with 14 bases between. The CDR3 runs to 14 residues. Germline V gene sequence: CDR1 SQVTM, CDR2 ANQGSEA. The CDR3 nucleotides read TGCAGCGTTGGGACTCCAGAACCGACCGGGGAGCTGTTTTTT. Its translation is CSVGTPEPTGELFF.

This chain joins TRBV15 and TRBJ2-7, with D possibly matching TRBD1 (6 bases). Germline V gene sequence: CDR1 LNHNV, CDR2 YYDKDF (reference sequence). V was trimmed by 0 bases and J by 5 bases, leaving 14 bases between them. CDR3 length equals 15 residues. The DNA of the CDR3 is TGTGCCACCAGCAGAGATGCAGGGGCTTCGAACGAGCAGTACTTC. It specifies CATSRDAGASNEQYF.

A few counts support this clone. The CDR3: CASSLSGREPEAFF. The CDR3, as DNA: TGTGCCAGCAGTTTATCGGGAAGGGAACCTGAAGCTTTCTTT. This rearrangement joins TRBV27 to TRBJ1-1, with D unclear. Trimming cost V 0 bases and J 6 bases, with 11 bases left between them. The length of the CDR3 is 14 residues. From germline, CDR1 is MNHEY and CDR2 SMNVEV (reference sequence).

In this sample, this clone turned up once. The V gene is TRBV30, the J gene TRBJ1-2; possible D gene TRBD1, 5 bases. The germline V gene has CDR1 GTSNPN and CDR2 SVGIG (reference sequence). Deletions cut 4 bases from V and 0 bases from J, with 24 bases between. The CDR3 is made up of 18 amino acids. The CDR3 here is CAWITKTWGRRANYGYTF. CDR3 nucleotides: TGTGCCTGGATTACTAAAACGTGGGGCAGGCGAGCTAACTATGGCTACACCTTC.

Note on this clone: In this CDR3 the conserved last residue, phenylalanine or tryptophan, is missing, so a read error is likely. The DNA is left out, because the CDR3 cannot be placed on it with certainty; the CDR3 is given as TCRdb lists it. CDR3 sequence reads: CASSQPGPSR. The chain couples TRBV23-1 to TRBJ1-1. TRBV23-1 is designated an ORF whose function remains uncertain. The CDR3 length is 10 residues, termini included.

The J gene is TRBJ2-3, the V gene TRBV4-2; D is possibly TRBD1 or TRBD2 (7 bases each). Trimming stripped 7 bases from V and 2 bases from J, with 16 bases between. The CDR3 is made up of 15 amino acids. Per germline, CDR1 LGHNA and CDR2 YNFKEQ. CDR3 coding DNA: TGTGCCAGCACCCAGGGGGGGCGGGACACAGATACGCAGTATTTT. Encoded protein: CASTQGGRDTDTQYF.

This chain uses TRBV18 with TRBJ2-7; TRBD1 agrees at 10 bases. The trim removed 5 bases at V and 0 bases at J, leaving 16 bases unmatched. Germline V gene lookup returns CDR1 KGHSH and CDR2 LQKENI. The CDR3 spans 19 residues. DNA for the CDR3: TGTGCCAGCTCAGCGCTTTTCGGGACAGGGGCCGGATTCTCCTACGAGCAGTACTTC. Its translation is CASSALFGTGAGFSYEQYF.

The gene calls are TRBV28 and TRBJ2-5; 8 bases line up with TRBD1. Looked up from germline, CDR1 is MDHEN and CDR2 is SYDVKM. CDR3 length equals 13 residues. V lost 4 bases, J lost 5 bases, and 3 bases stayed unmatched. CDR3 amino acids: CASSSTGGETQYF. CDR3 bases: TGTGCCAGCAGTTCCACAGGGGGGGAGACCCAGTACTTC.

This clone was picked up a small number of times. This chain uses TRBV19 with TRBJ2-2; D may match TRBD1 or TRBD2 (5 bases each). Germline CDR1 reads LNHDA; CDR2 reads SQIVND (reference sequence). The CDR3 is 15 residues long. The ends were cut back, 4 bases at V and 4 bases at J, with 13 bases in the middle. Written as DNA, the CDR3 is TGTGCCAGTAGTACGGGACGTTCCGGCACCGGGGAGCTGTTTTTT. Translated: CASSTGRSGTGELFF.

The chain joins TRBV19 to TRBJ1-2; D unresolved. From germline, CDR1 is LNHDA and CDR2 SQIVND (reference sequence). Trimming took off 8 bases at V and 8 bases at J, with 15 bases between the two ends. There are 12 residues in the CDR3. CDR3 in DNA: TGTGCCAGTGGAGGGCGGATAGGAGGCTACACCTTC. This translates into CASGGRIGGYTF.

The V call is TRBV18, the J call TRBJ1-1, with a tentative D call TRBD1 (5 bases). This CDR3 is 14 amino acids long. V was trimmed by 1 base and J by 3 bases, leaving 9 bases between them. Germline CDR1 is KGHSH and CDR2 is LQKENI. The CDR3 loop reads CASSPQGSDTEAFF. In DNA form, the CDR3 reads TGTGCCAGCTCACCACAGGGGTCGGACACTGAAGCTTTCTTT.

The sample holds one count of this clone. The chain joins TRBV29-1 to TRBJ2-5; D not certain. V lost 6 bases and J lost 4, with 9 bases in between. The CDR3 loop spans 11 amino acids. Germline lookup yields CDR1 SQVTM and CDR2 ANQGSEA. This chain's CDR3 is CSVTLGETQYF. DNA for the CDR3: TGCAGCGTGACCCTAGGAGAGACCCAGTACTTC.